This TCR beta chain originates from a study of long-term antiretroviral therapy in people with HIV. Study-wide findings and caveats: No data were available on ART adherence, viral resistance or therapy changes. Clones with expansion before ART led the repertoire at all time points.

This clone was detected a few times. As yet, its antigen is unknown. The CDR3 runs to 16 residues. V dropped 4 bases and J dropped 0 bases, with 14 bases sitting between them. Germline CDR1 and CDR2: LGHNA and YSLEER. The assay used was immunoSEQ (version v3.0), run at survey level. Generated by immunoSEQ multiplex PCR, the TCRdb table keeps only in-frame clones and is missing some. The sample has about 21,000 clones, roughly 76% seen once. The sequence derives from a woman aged 40 to 50 with HIV. The chain employs TRBV4-3 and TRBJ2-3; D tentatively fits TRBD1 or TRBD2 (5 bases each). The sample was unsorted PBMCs, taken around 1.8 years before starting antiretroviral therapy. The CDR3 sequence is CASSPLRDGSTDTQYF. CDR3 DNA: TGCGCCAGCAGCCCCCTGAGGGACGGGAGCACAGATACGCAGTATTTT.